This T cell receptor (beta chain) appears in the sequencing data of a study of T cells in Graves' hyperthyroidism and ophthalmopathy. General study findings and limits: Most expanded thyroid clonotypes above 0.001 also appeared in blood.

The source material, RNA transcripts, was used to amplify TCR beta CDR3 regions. An initial round of RT-PCR targeting the TCR CDR3 relied on the HTBI primer set. TCRdb redid the calling of the multiplex PCR reads with MiXCR, one entry per CDR3 protein. The sample contains hundreds of thousands of distinct CDR3 sequences, about 15% of which appear only once. This clonotype has at least ten counts. Its antigen is not known. The specimen was blood. This TCR came from a woman aged 50 to 60 with Graves' ophthalmopathy.

The CDR3 nucleotides read TGTGCCAGCAGGAGTCAGGCATACAACTATGGCTACACCTTC. Residues: CASRSQAYNYGYTF. The rearrangement joins TRBV27 to TRBJ1-2; D uncertain. The CDR3 runs 14 residues. Between the trimmed V and J ends, which lost 6 bases and 2 bases, there was a span of 13 bases. Germline V gene data show CDR1 as MNHEY and CDR2 as SMNVEV (reference sequence).